Listed below are T cell receptor beta chains from one sample, sequenced in a study of OX40 agonist ivuxolimab in advanced cancers. Here immunoSEQ multiplex PCR was the method, and the copy in TCRdb shows in-frame clones only, minus some. Among fewer than 20,000 clones listed, around 93% were seen once. The sequencing used CD4+ or CD8+ T cells sorted from blood, collected in a trial of the OX40 agonist ivuxolimab. The source of these receptors is an adult with an advanced solid tumor such as melanoma, head and neck, liver or kidney cancer. The CDR3 runs from the conserved cysteine through the conserved F or W. The order of the fields is J gene, D gene, clone size, V gene, CDR3 protein, CDR3 DNA. The D gene is left open where the match is weak. Rows may omit the clone size; those that give it use once, few, many or a size class.

j_call: TRBJ1-1
d_call: -
clone_size: -
v_call: TRBV6-1
cdr3_aa: CATQMNTEAFF
cdr3_nt: TGTGCCACTCAGATGAACACTGAAGCTTTCTTT

j_call: TRBJ2-3
d_call: -
clone_size: once
v_call: TRBV11-3
cdr3_aa: CASSSRGGPWGTDTQYF
cdr3_nt: TGTGCCAGCAGCTCCCGGGGCGGCCCCTGGGGCACAGATACGCAGTATTTT

j_call: TRBJ2-2
d_call: TRBD2
clone_size: -
v_call: TRBV4-2
cdr3_aa: CASSQPETSGRGTGELFF
cdr3_nt: TGTGCCAGCAGCCAACCCGAAACTAGCGGGAGGGGCACTGGGGAGCTGTTTTTT

j_call: TRBJ2-7
d_call: -
clone_size: -
v_call: TRBV5-4
cdr3_aa: CASSEGLEYEQYF
cdr3_nt: TGTGCCAGCAGCGAGGGACTTGAATACGAGCAGTACTTC

j_call: TRBJ2-7
d_call: -
clone_size: -
v_call: TRBV11-3
cdr3_aa: CASSPGTIYEQYF
cdr3_nt: TGTGCCAGCAGCCCGGGGACGATCTACGAGCAGTACTTC

j_call: TRBJ1-2
d_call: -
clone_size: -
v_call: TRBV6-1
cdr3_aa: CASRSGLGPNYGYTF
cdr3_nt: TGTGCCAGCAGATCCGGACTCGGTCCTAACTATGGCTACACCTTC

j_call: TRBJ2-7
d_call: TRBD1
clone_size: -
v_call: TRBV4-1
cdr3_aa: CASSQVRTGIYEQYF
cdr3_nt: TGCGCCAGCAGCCAAGTTAGGACAGGTATCTACGAGCAGTACTTC

j_call: TRBJ1-1
d_call: -
clone_size: few
v_call: TRBV30
cdr3_aa: CAWRDDRTEAFF
cdr3_nt: TGTGCCTGGAGAGATGACAGGACTGAAGCTTTCTTT

j_call: TRBJ1-5
d_call: -
clone_size: -
v_call: TRBV28
cdr3_aa: CASKPRVSSNQPQHF
cdr3_nt: TGTGCCAGCAAACCGCGGGTTAGTAGCAATCAGCCCCAGCATTTT

j_call: TRBJ2-1
d_call: TRBD2
clone_size: -
v_call: TRBV4-1
cdr3_aa: CASSPSGFHNEQFF
cdr3_nt: TGCGCCAGCAGCCCTAGCGGGTTCCACAATGAGCAGTTCTTC

j_call: TRBJ2-1
d_call: TRBD2
clone_size: -
v_call: TRBV5-4
cdr3_aa: CASSLSWGGSNEQFF
cdr3_nt: TGTGCCAGCAGCTTGAGCTGGGGGGGGTCCAATGAGCAGTTCTTC

j_call: TRBJ1-2
d_call: -
clone_size: -
v_call: TRBV5-6
cdr3_aa: CASSLMGDYGYTF
cdr3_nt: TGTGCCAGCAGCTTGATGGGGGACTATGGCTACACCTTC

j_call: TRBJ2-7
d_call: TRBD2
clone_size: -
v_call: TRBV27
cdr3_aa: CASRNSWTSVGYEQYF
cdr3_nt: TGTGCCAGCAGGAACTCCTGGACTAGCGTTGGGTACGAGCAGTACTTC

j_call: TRBJ2-3
d_call: TRBD2
clone_size: -
v_call: TRBV4-1
cdr3_aa: CASSLILAGGGIDTQYF
cdr3_nt: TGCGCCAGCAGCCTGATACTAGCGGGGGGGGGTATAGATACGCAGTATTTT

j_call: TRBJ2-5
d_call: -
clone_size: -
v_call: TRBV15
cdr3_aa: CATSGGGHRNQETQYF
cdr3_nt: TGTGCCACCAGCGGGGGGGGCCACAGGAACCAAGAGACCCAGTACTTC

j_call: TRBJ2-5
d_call: TRBD1
clone_size: -
v_call: TRBV27
cdr3_aa: CASSPGGWETQYF
cdr3_nt: TGTGCCAGCAGCCCAGGGGGCTGGGAGACCCAGTACTTC

j_call: TRBJ2-7
d_call: -
clone_size: -
v_call: TRBV25-1
cdr3_aa: CASSRAVEQYF
cdr3_nt: TGTGCCAGCAGTCGGGCCGTCGAGCAGTACTTC

j_call: TRBJ2-7
d_call: -
clone_size: -
v_call: TRBV15
cdr3_aa: CATSRVDVGYEQYF
cdr3_nt: TGTGCCACCAGCAGAGTAGACGTCGGCTACGAGCAGTACTTC

j_call: TRBJ2-2
d_call: -
clone_size: -
v_call: TRBV13
cdr3_aa: CASSLPSAGENTGELFF
cdr3_nt: TGTGCCAGCAGCTTACCCTCGGCAGGGGAGAATACCGGGGAGCTGTTTTTT

j_call: TRBJ1-3
d_call: -
clone_size: once
v_call: TRBV28
cdr3_aa: CASSPRGVDSGNTIYF
cdr3_nt: TGTGCCAGCAGTCCCCGGGGCGTCGACTCTGGAAACACCATATATTTT

j_call: TRBJ2-7
d_call: -
clone_size: -
v_call: TRBV30
cdr3_aa: CAWSLDSGQDHEQYF
cdr3_nt: TGTGCCTGGAGTCTCGATAGCGGACAGGACCACGAGCAGTACTTC

j_call: TRBJ2-7
d_call: -
clone_size: -
v_call: TRBV7-9
cdr3_aa: CASSSRADGSYEQYF
cdr3_nt: TGTGCCAGCAGCTCTCGGGCGGACGGCTCCTACGAGCAGTACTTC

j_call: TRBJ1-2
d_call: TRBD1
clone_size: few
v_call: TRBV6-1
cdr3_aa: CASSVGQGPNYGYTF
cdr3_nt: TGTGCCAGCAGCGTCGGACAGGGCCCTAACTATGGCTACACCTTC

j_call: TRBJ2-3
d_call: -
clone_size: once
v_call: TRBV7-2
cdr3_aa: CASSLDNLAGTDTQYF
cdr3_nt: TGTGCCAGCAGCTTAGATAACCTAGCAGGGACAGATACGCAGTATTTT

j_call: TRBJ1-1
d_call: -
clone_size: -
v_call: TRBV19
cdr3_aa: CASTLEGNTEAFF
cdr3_nt: TGTGCCAGTACTTTAGAGGGGAACACTGAAGCTTTCTTT

j_call: TRBJ2-7
d_call: -
clone_size: -
v_call: TRBV27
cdr3_aa: CASSPDIGQIYEQYF
cdr3_nt: TGTGCCAGCAGTCCCGATATCGGACAGATCTACGAGCAGTACTTC

j_call: TRBJ2-7
d_call: -
clone_size: -
v_call: TRBV28
cdr3_aa: CASSFLGGSEQYF
cdr3_nt: TGTGCCAGCAGTTTTCTGGGGGGTTCCGAGCAGTACTTC

j_call: TRBJ2-7
d_call: -
clone_size: -
v_call: TRBV18
cdr3_aa: CASSRVGTPYEQYF
cdr3_nt: TGTGCCAGCTCACGGGTGGGAACCCCCTACGAGCAGTACTTC

j_call: TRBJ2-5
d_call: -
clone_size: -
v_call: TRBV19
cdr3_aa: CGDRWRGLGAQYF
cdr3_nt: TGTGGTGACCGGTGGCGGGGGCTCGGGGCCCAGTACTTC

j_call: TRBJ1-5
d_call: -
clone_size: -
v_call: TRBV28
cdr3_aa: CASSSSLGDLQPQHF
cdr3_nt: TGTGCCAGCAGTTCTTCCCTTGGGGACTTGCAGCCCCAGCATTTT

j_call: TRBJ2-1
d_call: TRBD1
clone_size: -
v_call: TRBV18
cdr3_aa: CASSLGTGSYNEQFF
cdr3_nt: TGTGCCAGCTCGCTTGGGACAGGATCCTACAATGAGCAGTTCTTC

j_call: TRBJ2-5
d_call: -
clone_size: -
v_call: TRBV28
cdr3_aa: CASSTYPSPQETQYF
cdr3_nt: TGTGCCAGCAGTACCTACCCTAGCCCACAAGAGACCCAGTACTTC